The 16 T cell receptor beta chains presented below share a single source sample, sequenced in a study of shared clonotypes between healthy human individuals. TCRdb's copy holds only in-frame clones and misses some; the assay was immunoSEQ multiplex PCR. The sample consists of about half a million clones, 75% to 80% of them appearing once. Source material: PBMCs. Receptors were obtained from a woman aged 40 to 49 in good health. Some clones in this sample may be carry-over from other donors' samples.

DNA of the CDR3: TGTGCCAGCAGCGTAGAAGGCACAGATACGCAGTATTTT. Protein: CASSVEGTDTQYF. The chain joins TRBV9 to TRBJ2-3; unclear D gene. The CDR3 contains 13 residues. V was pared by 0 bases and J by 1 base, with 3 bases between. The germline CDR1 and CDR2 sequences are SGDLS and YYNGEE.

The chain carries TRBV4-2 and TRBJ2-1; D perhaps matches TRBD2 (5 bases). V dropped 0 bases and J dropped 4 bases, with 13 bases sitting between them. The CDR3 covers 16 residues. CDR1 and CDR2 from the germline V gene are LGHNA and YNFKEQ. The chain's CDR3 is CASSQDHAGPYNEQFF. CDR3 in DNA: TGTGCCAGCAGCCAAGATCACGCGGGCCCGTACAATGAGCAGTTCTTC.

V gene TRBV2 combines with J gene TRBJ2-7, with 8 bases aligning to TRBD1. Germline assignment: CDR1 SNHLY and CDR2 FYNNEI. The CDR3 totals 15 residues. V shed 7 bases and J 2 bases; nucleotides not matched to a gene: 10. The DNA of the CDR3 is TGTGCCAGCACCAATCCCGGGACAGGCGCCTACGAGCAGTACTTC. It yields the protein CASTNPGTGAYEQYF.

J is TRBJ2-2 and V is TRBV6-4; 11 nucleotides agree with TRBD2. The CDR3 covers 15 residues. Germline-derived CDR1 and CDR2 are MRHNA and SNTAGT. V gave up 5 bases and J gave up 7 bases; unmatched junction bases: 6. CDR3 amino acids: CASSPTSGSSGELFF. The DNA of the CDR3 is TGTGCCAGCAGTCCCACTAGCGGGAGTAGCGGGGAGCTGTTTTTT.

The CDR3 region has the DNA TGTGCCAGCAGCGGTAGGCAGAGCTCCTACAATGAGCAGTTCTTC. Protein sequence: CASSGRQSSYNEQFF. The chain carries TRBV7-2 and TRBJ2-1, with D unresolved. The CDR3 consists of 15 residues. Germline lookup yields CDR1 SGHTA and CDR2 FQGNSA. The germline V and J ends were trimmed by 5 bases and 0 bases, with 11 bases remaining between them.

This sequence joins TRBV5-6 and TRBJ1-3; D remains ambiguous. The CDR3 covers 14 residues. V shed 2 bases and J shed 5 bases, with 11 bases lying between them. CDR1 and CDR2 (germline): SGHDT, YYEEEE. DNA of the CDR3: TGTGCCAGCAGCTTTACTGGGATAAGAAACACCATATATTTT. Protein: CASSFTGIRNTIYF.

This clone appeared a single time. The V and J genes are TRBV18 and TRBJ2-7, with 7 bases identical to TRBD2. After removal of 1 base from V and 0 bases from J, the junction contained 3 bases not matched to a gene. The CDR3 extends over 15 amino acids. From germline, CDR1 is KGHSH and CDR2 LQKENI. CDR3 loop: CASSPQGLSSYEQYF. CDR3 DNA: TGTGCCAGCTCACCACAGGGACTAAGCTCCTACGAGCAGTACTTC.

This clone was detected only once. The chain recombines TRBV9 with TRBJ1-5, with 10 positions matching TRBD1. CDR1 is SGDLS, CDR2 YYNGEE, per germline. V gave up 0 bases and J gave up 5 bases; unmatched junction bases: 2. CDR3 length equals 15 residues. The CDR3 sequence is CASSVEGTGDQPQHF. The DNA of the CDR3 is TGTGCCAGCAGCGTAGAGGGGACAGGGGATCAGCCCCAGCATTTT.

The V and J genes are TRBV28 and TRBJ2-7; 10 bases are shared with TRBD2. The ends lost 3 bases at V and 3 bases at J; junction bases unmatched: 5. CDR3 length: 15 amino acids. Per germline, CDR1 MDHEN and CDR2 SYDVKM. CDR3 bases: TGTGCCAGCAGTTTGAGGACTAGCGGCCTCTACGAGCAGTACTTC. Protein sequence: CASSLRTSGLYEQYF.

The chain has TRBV7-2 and TRBJ2-4; 13 bases are shared with TRBD2. The length of the CDR3 is 14 residues. In germline, CDR1 is SGHTA, CDR2 FQGNSA. The ends lost 6 bases at V and 11 bases at J; junction bases unmatched: 7. The CDR3 loop reads CASSQGTSGTFQYF. The CDR3 DNA reads as TGTGCCAGCAGTCAAGGGACTAGCGGGACCTTTCAGTACTTC.

This clone showed up just a few times. The chain is built from TRBV29-1 and TRBJ1-1, with 12 bases that match TRBD1. The length of the CDR3 is 13 residues. The germline CDR1 and CDR2 sequences are SQVTM and ANQGSEA. Trimming took 6 bases from V and 4 from J; bases not matched to a gene: 3. CDR3 coding DNA: TGCAGCGTGGGACAGGGGGCGGTCACTGAAGCTTTCTTT. It yields the protein CSVGQGAVTEAFF.

The rearrangement links TRBV5-4 to TRBJ2-7; D not resolved. Germline loops: CDR1 SGHNT, CDR2 YYREEE (reference sequence). Trimming removed 4 bases at V and 0 bases at J, with 11 bases between. The CDR3 consists of 14 residues. CDR3 region: CASSRPDGSYEQYF. CDR3 DNA sequence: TGTGCCAGCAGCCGTCCGGACGGCTCCTACGAGCAGTACTTC.

This clone was seen just once. The rearrangement joins TRBV4-2 to TRBJ2-3, with 7 bases that match TRBD2. From germline, CDR1 is LGHNA and CDR2 YNFKEQ. Trimming removed 1 base from V and 3 bases from J; junction bases left unmatched: 7. The CDR3 runs 16 residues. CDR3 sequence reads: CASSQGRAGATDTQYF. The CDR3 coding sequence is TGTGCCAGCAGCCAAGGTCGCGCGGGAGCAACAGATACGCAGTATTTT.

V and J are TRBV29-1 and TRBJ1-3; D is ambiguous. Trimming left V 1 base short and J 0 bases short, with 10 bases between. Germline V gene lookup returns CDR1 SQVTM and CDR2 ANQGSEA. The CDR3 runs 15 residues. DNA of the CDR3: TGCAGCGTTGAAGGGCCGCGGTTCTCTGGAAACACCATATATTTT. Its translation is CSVEGPRFSGNTIYF.

The rearrangement uses TRBV28 and TRBJ2-7; D call uncertain. Germline values: CDR1 MDHEN, CDR2 SYDVKM. The CDR3 extends over 12 amino acids. Trimming stripped 6 bases from V and 6 bases from J, with 12 bases between. CDR3: CASSFTGAEQYF. DNA for the CDR3: TGTGCCAGCAGCTTTACTGGAGCCGAGCAGTACTTC.

The rearrangement joins TRBV5-1 to TRBJ2-7; D perhaps matches TRBD2 (6 bases). V was trimmed by 0 bases and J by 0 bases, leaving 10 bases between them. Germline lookup yields CDR1 SGHRS and CDR2 YFSETQ. This CDR3 is 15 amino acids long. The CDR3 bases are TGCGCCAGCAGCTTGGGCGCGGGAAGCTCCTACGAGCAGTACTTC. It encodes CASSLGAGSSYEQYF.